The 28 T cell receptor beta chains below were found in one sample sequenced in a study of PD-L1 blockade in urothelial cancer (TCRdb year 2017). Library preparation used the immunoSEQ multiplex PCR assay. In TCRdb, the immuneACCESS table is reduced to in-frame sequences with V and J assigned. These tables do not hold every clone; where another copy was compared, an unresolved V gene accounts for under half, and the others remain unexplained. The sample yields tens of thousands of clones; 82% were counted once. The ten most abundant clones make up 9% to 9.5% of the sample. The sample here was PBMCs, taken around atezolizumab (anti-PD-L1) treatment. The receptors here all came from a man aged 70 or older with urothelial cancer.

J is TRBJ2-2 and V is TRBV4-3, with TRBD2 matching 9 bases. V gave up 0 bases and J gave up 6 bases; unmatched junction bases: 8. The CDR3 covers 17 residues. Germline values: CDR1 LGHNA, CDR2 YSLEER. The CDR3 reads CASSQDRLAVGAGELFF. CDR3 DNA: TGCGCCAGCAGCCAAGATCGACTAGCGGTGGGGGCCGGGGAGCTGTTTTTT.

The J gene is TRBJ2-3, the V gene TRBV25-1; 8 nucleotides line up with TRBD2. The V and J ends lost 1 base and 0 bases, in that order; junction bases with no gene match: 9. The germline gives CDR1 MGHDK, CDR2 SYGVNS. The CDR3 totals 18 residues. The CDR3 region is CASSEFGPREGSTDTQYF. Here the CDR3 DNA reads TGTGCCAGCAGTGAATTTGGGCCTCGGGAGGGGAGCACAGATACGCAGTATTTT.

This clone was seen more than once but under ten times. The chain employs TRBV4-3 and TRBJ2-3; D is undetermined. Germline CDR1 reads LGHNA; CDR2 reads YSLEER. The CDR3 has 14 residues. Trimming took 0 bases from V and 0 from J, leaving 4 bases between them. This CDR3 is CASSQDRSTDTQYF. CDR3 bases: TGCGCCAGCAGCCAAGACAGGAGCACAGATACGCAGTATTTT.

This rearrangement joins TRBV2 to TRBJ1-5, with 8 bases matching TRBD1. Germline CDR1 reads SNHLY; CDR2 reads FYNNEI. Trimming cost V 6 bases and J 9 bases; bases outside gene matches: 7. This CDR3 region has 13 residues. CDR3 nucleotide sequence: TGTGCCAGCAGGAGGACAGGGTTTTCGCCCCAGCATTTT. It codes for CASRRTGFSPQHF.

The chain uses TRBV18 and TRBJ2-3; the match to TRBD2 covers 12 bases. V lost 4 bases, J lost 0 bases, and 2 bases stayed unmatched. The V gene's germline CDR1 is KGHSH and CDR2 LQKENI. The CDR3 contains 16 residues. CDR3 coding DNA: TGTGCCAGCTCACGGGGGACTAGCGGGAGCACAGATACGCAGTATTTT. It is translated as CASSRGTSGSTDTQYF.

The chain combines TRBV5-8 with TRBJ2-3; TRBD2 aligns across 8 bases. In germline, CDR1 is SGHTS, CDR2 YDEGEE. Trimming removed 0 bases from V and 1 base from J; junction bases left unmatched: 4. The CDR3 spans 16 residues. The DNA of the CDR3 is TGTGCCAGCAGCTTGGTCGTCGGGGGGGGCACAGATACGCAGTATTTT. Translating gives CASSLVVGGGTDTQYF.

The chain uses TRBV10-2 and TRBJ1-5; D might be TRBD1 (5 bases). Germline V lookup: CDR1 WSHSY, CDR2 SAAADI. The CDR3 sequence is 17 residues long. Trimming removed 3 bases from V and 5 bases from J, with 20 bases in between. The CDR3 region has the DNA TGCGCCAGCAGTGATGGCCCCACGGGGGAGTATTATCAGCCCCAGCATTTT. Its translation: CASSDGPTGEYYQPQHF.

V gene TRBV18 combines with J gene TRBJ2-7; possibly TRBD1 for D (7 bases). The CDR3 length is 17 residues. Germline CDR1 KGHSH, CDR2 LQKENI. V lost 5 bases and J lost 4, with 24 bases in between. The CDR3 region has the DNA TGTGCCAGCTCATCGGCCCGACAGGGCCAGGGACTTTACGAGCAGTACTTC. Its protein is CASSSARQGQGLYEQYF.

The chain combines TRBV18 with TRBJ1-1; 8 bases are shared with TRBD1. This CDR3 contains 15 residues. With V trimmed by 2 bases and J by 3 bases, 5 bases remained unmatched. Germline lookup yields CDR1 KGHSH and CDR2 LQKENI. In DNA form, the CDR3 reads TGTGCCAGCTCACCATTGGACAGGGAGTACACTGAAGCTTTCTTT. Its translation: CASSPLDREYTEAFF.

This sequence joins TRBV12-5 and TRBJ2-5; D gene unclear. V lost 6 bases to trimming and J lost 1 base, with 9 bases between them. CDR1 and CDR2 from the germline V gene are LGHNT and FRNRAP. The CDR3 spans 13 residues. The CDR3 protein is CASGPSGQETQYF. The CDR3 nucleotides are TGTGCTAGTGGCCCCTCGGGCCAAGAGACCCAGTACTTC.

The chain combines TRBV27 with TRBJ1-1, with no clear D. In germline, CDR1 is MNHEY, CDR2 SMNVEV (reference sequence). Between the trimmed V and J ends, which lost 5 bases and 4 bases, there was a span of 14 bases. The CDR3 is made up of 14 amino acids. This CDR3 is CASSPLEEVTEAFF. CDR3 DNA: TGTGCCAGCAGTCCCTTGGAGGAAGTCACTGAAGCTTTCTTT.

V is TRBV4-2 and J is TRBJ2-1; TRBD2 matches at 8 bases. The CDR3 is made up of 18 amino acids. V shed 0 bases, J shed 7 bases, and the junction held 14 bases outside the gene matches. Germline lookup yields CDR1 LGHNA and CDR2 YNFKEQ. CDR3 sequence: CASSQEFRGSGALNEQFF. DNA of the CDR3: TGTGCCAGCAGCCAAGAGTTTCGTGGTAGCGGGGCTTTAAATGAGCAGTTCTTC.

This chain connects TRBV5-1 to TRBJ1-2; no clear D gene. V was shortened by 4 bases and J by 5 bases, with 9 bases between the two germline ends. CDR1 SGHRS and CDR2 YFSETQ come from the germline V gene. This CDR3 is built from 12 residues. Here the CDR3 DNA reads TGCGCCAGCAGCCCCGACGGGTATGGCTACACCTTC. This sequence encodes CASSPDGYGYTF.

A single count supports this clone. The gene calls are TRBV5-5 and TRBJ1-1, with 10 nucleotides matching TRBD1. J was trimmed by 1 base and V by 3 bases; bases with no gene match: 3. The germline gives CDR1 SGHKS, CDR2 YYEKEE (reference sequence). CDR3 length: 15 residues. DNA of the CDR3: TGTGCCAGCAGCTCCCGGACAGGGGGGAACACTGAAGCTTTCTTT. Translation: CASSSRTGGNTEAFF. The full variable domain, in which reference TRBV5-5 and TRBJ1-1 provide the parts outside the CDR3, is DAGVTQSPTHLIKTRGQQVTLRCSPISGHKSVSWYQQVLGQGPQFIFQYYEKEERGRGNFPDRFSARQFPNYSSELNVNALLLGDSALYLCASSSRTGGNTEAFFGQGTRLTVV.

J is TRBJ1-1 and V is TRBV11-1; D unclear. Germline lookup yields CDR1 SGHAT and CDR2 FQDESV (reference sequence). The CDR3 runs to 15 residues. The V end lost 4 bases, the J end lost 5 bases, and 17 bases lay between the germline ends. CDR3 in DNA: TGTGCCAGCAGCTCAGGAGGAGTGAGAGGAACTGAAGCTTTCTTT. Translating gives CASSSGGVRGTEAFF.

This clone has only a few counts. V gene TRBV7-3 combines with J gene TRBJ2-5; 12 bases agree with TRBD2. The CDR3 has 14 residues. After removal of 5 bases from V and 5 bases from J, the junction contained 3 bases not matched to a gene. Germline CDR1 is SGHTA and CDR2 is FQGTGA. The CDR3 protein is CASSPTSGSETQYF. In DNA, the CDR3 is TGTGCCAGCAGCCCGACTAGCGGGAGTGAGACCCAGTACTTC.

This clone was observed a few times. This chain links TRBV6-1 with TRBJ1-2, with 8 bases aligning to TRBD1. Germline V gene lookup returns CDR1 MNHNS and CDR2 SASEGT. V lost 4 bases to trimming and J lost 6 bases; unmatched junction nucleotides: 4. This CDR3 has 13 residues. The CDR3 DNA follows: TGTGCCAGCAGTGTGGGACAGGAGGATGGCTACACCTTC. Translation gives CASSVGQEDGYTF.

This chain connects TRBV4-1 to TRBJ1-5, with 7 bases fitting TRBD1. From germline, CDR1 is MGHRA and CDR2 YSYEKL. This CDR3 has 15 amino acids. V lost 1 base and J lost 0; bases outside the gene matches: 0. The CDR3 loop is CASSQGTGSNQPQHF. The CDR3, as DNA: TGCGCCAGCAGCCAAGGGACAGGTAGCAATCAGCCCCAGCATTTT.

This clone was found a few times. This chain uses TRBV5-5 with TRBJ1-4; D gene uncertain. This CDR3 comprises 14 residues. In germline, CDR1 is SGHKS, CDR2 YYEKEE (reference sequence). Trimming took off 6 bases at V and 5 bases at J, with 14 bases between the two ends. The CDR3 loop is CASTLGWANEKLFF. CDR3 DNA sequence: TGTGCCAGCACCTTAGGCTGGGCAAATGAAAAACTGTTTTTT.

The gene calls are TRBV15 and TRBJ1-1; the D gene is possibly TRBD1 (6 bases). Germline V CDR1 and CDR2: LNHNV, YYDKDF (reference sequence). V gave up 5 bases and J gave up 1 base, with 11 bases separating them. This CDR3 spans 14 amino acids. In DNA form, the CDR3 reads TGTGCCACCAGCCCTCGAGGGGGGAACACTGAAGCTTTCTTT. Residues: CATSPRGGNTEAFF. The variable domain in full, completed from reference TRBV15 and TRBJ1-1, reads DAMVIQNPRYQVTQFGKPVTLSCSQTLNHNVMYWYQQKSSQAPKLLFHYYDKDFNNEADTPDNFQSRRPNTSFCFLDIRSPGLGDTAMYLCATSPRGGNTEAFFGQGTRLTVV.

The chain couples TRBV11-2 to TRBJ2-2; TRBD2 matches at 8 bases. CDR3 size: 15 residues. Germline values: CDR1 SGHAT, CDR2 FQNNGV. V lost 2 bases, J lost 5 bases, and 4 bases stayed unmatched. The CDR3 reads CASSLTGGLTGELFF. CDR3 sequence (DNA): TGTGCCAGCAGCTTAACGGGGGGGTTGACCGGGGAGCTGTTTTTT.

In DNA, the CDR3 is TGCGCCAGCAGGTCAGGGGTAACCATCTATGGCTACACCTTC. Translating it yields CASRSGVTIYGYTF. This rearrangement joins TRBV5-1 to TRBJ1-2; weak D call: TRBD1 (6 bases). Germline V gene data show CDR1 as SGHRS and CDR2 as YFSETQ. CDR3 length: 14 residues. V dropped 5 bases and J dropped 4 bases, with 15 bases sitting between them.

The CDR3 DNA follows: TGTGCCAGCAGCAATTACAGGGGGAATGAAGCTTTCTTT. As protein: CASSNYRGNEAFF. This sequence joins TRBV11-1 and TRBJ1-1; 8 bases are shared with TRBD1. CDR3 length: 13 amino acids. With V trimmed by 5 bases and J by 7 bases, 6 bases remained unmatched. Per the germline V gene, CDR1 is SGHAT and CDR2 is FQDESV (reference sequence).

The rearrangement uses TRBV7-2 and TRBJ2-5; tentatively, D is TRBD2 (5 bases). V lost 1 base, J lost 5 bases, and 11 bases lay in between. The CDR3 loop spans 14 amino acids. Germline V gene sequence: CDR1 SGHTA, CDR2 FQGNSA. The CDR3 here is CASSLVARGETQYF. Here the CDR3 DNA reads TGTGCCAGCAGCTTAGTAGCCAGAGGGGAGACCCAGTACTTC.

The V call is TRBV9, the J call TRBJ2-1, with 8 bases lining up with TRBD1. There are 17 residues in the CDR3. Germline V lookup: CDR1 SGDLS, CDR2 YYNGEE. V trimming: 4 bases; J trimming: 8 bases; junction bases outside the gene matches: 17. The CDR3: CASSYLKTGEHIHEQFF. The DNA of the CDR3 is TGTGCCAGCAGCTATCTTAAGACAGGGGAACACATCCATGAGCAGTTCTTC.

This clone was observed many times. This sample includes further DNA sequences coding for the same CDR3. CDR3 region: CASSVQGGDTEAFF. In DNA, the CDR3 is TGTGCCAGCAGCGTACAGGGAGGGGACACTGAAGCTTTCTTT. This sequence joins TRBV9 and TRBJ1-1, with a tentative D call TRBD1 (5 bases). Germline loops: CDR1 SGDLS, CDR2 YYNGEE. The V and J ends lost 1 base and 3 bases respectively, with 10 bases between them. This CDR3 contains 14 residues.

The gene calls are TRBV5-4 and TRBJ2-7; 11 bases line up with TRBD1. V shed 3 bases, J shed 0 bases, and the junction held 2 bases outside the gene matches. CDR3 size: 15 residues. Germline assignment: CDR1 SGHNT and CDR2 YYREEE (reference sequence). DNA of the CDR3: TGTGCCAGCAGCTGGGGACAGGGGGGCTCCTACGAGCAGTACTTC. It yields the protein CASSWGQGGSYEQYF.

The rearrangement joins TRBV11-3 to TRBJ1-1, with 7 bases identical to TRBD1. Per germline, CDR1 SGHNT and CDR2 YENEEA. The CDR3 length is 15 residues. The V segment lost 5 bases and the J segment 1 base; nucleotides outside the gene matches: 7. The CDR3 bases are TGTGCCAGCAGCCTGAGGACAGGATCGAACACTGAAGCTTTCTTT. Encoded protein: CASSLRTGSNTEAFF. Complete variable domain (other parts from reference TRBV11-3 and TRBJ1-1): EAGVVQSPRYKIIEKKQPVAFWCNPISGHNTLYWYLQNLGQGPELLIRYENEEAVDDSQLPKDRFSAERLKGVDSTLKIQPAELGDSAVYLCASSLRTGSNTEAFFGQGTRLTVV.